These T cell receptor beta chains were read from a single sample in a study of cytomegalovirus exposure and HLA in healthy donors. Here immunoSEQ multiplex PCR was the method, and the copy in TCRdb shows in-frame clones only, minus some. The sample holds 150,000 to 200,000 clones, about four fifths seen once. The material sequenced was PBMCs. The source of these receptors is a man in his forties or fifties in good health and CMV-seropositive. CDR3s include the opening cysteine and the closing phenylalanine or tryptophan. D genes are given only for firm matches. Only some rows state a clone size, as once, few, many or a class for expanded clones.

v_gene	j_gene	abundance	d_gene	CDR3nt	CDR3aa
TRBV13	TRBJ2-1	.	TRBD2	TGTGCCAGCAGTGTTCTAGCGGGGGGTTATGATGAGCAGTTCTTC	CASSVLAGGYDEQFF
TRBV25-1	TRBJ2-7	.	.	TGTGCCAGCAGTGCCCCGAGCTACGAGCAGTACTTC	CASSAPSYEQYF
TRBV28	TRBJ2-2	.	TRBD2	TGTGCCAGCAGTTCGGGACTAGCGGGACCCGGGGAGCTGTTTTTT	CASSSGLAGPGELFF
TRBV5-1	TRBJ2-7	.	TRBD2	TGCGCCAGCAGCTTGGCCGCCGGGACTAGCGGCTACGAGCAGTACTTC	CASSLAAGTSGYEQYF
TRBV2	TRBJ2-5	.	.	TGTGCCAGCCGGAACGGGGAGTTCCAAGAGACCCAGTACTTC	CASRNGEFQETQYF
TRBV7-9	TRBJ2-3	.	.	TGTGCCAGCAGCTATGTAGCAGATACGCAGTATTTT	CASSYVADTQYF
TRBV15	TRBJ2-7	.	.	TGTGCCACCAGCAGAGCCCAGGGGCTCTCCTACGAGCAGTACTTC	CATSRAQGLSYEQYF
TRBV6-1	TRBJ1-1	once	TRBD1	TGTGCCAGCAGTGAAATCAGGGGGCAGGCTGAAGCTTTCTTT	CASSEIRGQAEAFF
TRBV7-8	TRBJ2-5	.	.	TGTGCCAGCATCCCCTATAACCCCCAAGAGACCCAGTACTTC	CASIPYNPQETQYF
TRBV9	TRBJ2-2	.	.	TGTGCCAGCAGCGCCCCATTCACCGGGGAGCTGTTTTTT	CASSAPFTGELFF
TRBV6-6	TRBJ2-7	.	TRBD2	TGTGCCAGCAGTTACGGGCTAGCGGGTGACTCCTACGAGCAGTACTTC	CASSYGLAGDSYEQYF
TRBV15	TRBJ1-6	once	.	TGTGCCACCAGCAGAGAAGGGGATTCACCCCTCCACTTT	CATSREGDSPLHF
TRBV19	TRBJ2-2	few	.	TGTGCCAGTAAAGAGGGTGCTCGGGGTGGGTACACCGGGGAGCTGTTTTTT	CASKEGARGGYTGELFF
TRBV19	TRBJ2-1	.	.	TGTGCCAGTAGTATCGCGAATTACAATGAGCAGTTCTTC	CASSIANYNEQFF
TRBV15	TRBJ2-2	few	TRBD2	TGTGCCACCAGCAACGCGGGACTAGCGTACACCGGGGAGCTGTTTTTT	CATSNAGLAYTGELFF
TRBV7-2	TRBJ2-1	.	.	TGTGCCAGCAGCTTATACACAAGCTCCTACAATGAGCAGTTCTTC	CASSLYTSSYNEQFF
TRBV9	TRBJ2-3	.	TRBD1	TGTGCCAGCAGCCCCGACAGGGTGGCAGATACGCAGTATTTT	CASSPDRVADTQYF
TRBV19	TRBJ1-1	.	TRBD1	TGTGCCAGCCGAAAGACAGGGGGGTCGAACACTGAAGCTTTCTTT	CASRKTGGSNTEAFF
TRBV7-6	TRBJ2-2	.	TRBD2	TGTGCCAGCAGCTTAGAATCTAGCGGGGGTCACACCGGGGAGCTGTTTTTT	CASSLESSGGHTGELFF
TRBV5-4	TRBJ2-7	.	.	TGTGCCAGCAGTAATGCCGACAGCTCCTACGAGCAGTACTTC	CASSNADSSYEQYF
TRBV27	TRBJ2-1	.	TRBD2	TGTGCCAGCAGTCGCTGGACTAGCAACCACAATGAGCAGTTCTTC	CASSRWTSNHNEQFF
TRBV28	TRBJ2-6	.	.	TGTGCCAGCAGTTTAAGTAGCTCTGGGGCCAACGTCCTGACTTTC	CASSLSSSGANVLTF
TRBV27	TRBJ2-1	.	TRBD2	TGTGCCAGCAGTTTAGGGCTAGCGGGGCTGAGCTCCTACAATGAGCAGTTCTTC	CASSLGLAGLSSYNEQFF
TRBV18	TRBJ2-1	.	.	TGTGCCAGCTCACCACGCAGGGACAATGAGCAGTTCTTC	CASSPRRDNEQFF
TRBV9	TRBJ1-5	.	TRBD1	TGTGCCAGCACCCCCGACTACATTACAGGGGAGCCGAAGCCCCAGCATTTT	CASTPDYITGEPKPQHF
TRBV6-9	TRBJ1-4	.	.	TGTGCCAGCAGTTGGGGGGGGCTATCTGAAAAACTGTTTTTT	CASSWGGLSEKLFF
TRBV15	TRBJ1-5	.	.	TGTGCCACCAGCAGAGATCTCTTCCAGGGTTTACAGCCCCAGCATTTT	CATSRDLFQGLQPQHF
TRBV19	TRBJ1-1	.	.	TGTGCCAGTAGTATAAGGGTATCGCAGGGCACGAACACTGAAGCTTTCTTT	CASSIRVSQGTNTEAFF
TRBV7-7	TRBJ2-5	.	.	TGTGCTAGCAGCTCAGGACAGCAAGAGACCCAGTACTTC	CASSSGQQETQYF
TRBV6-4	TRBJ1-2	.	TRBD1	TGTGCCAGCAGTGGGAAACAGGGGGCCTATGGCTACACCTTC	CASSGKQGAYGYTF